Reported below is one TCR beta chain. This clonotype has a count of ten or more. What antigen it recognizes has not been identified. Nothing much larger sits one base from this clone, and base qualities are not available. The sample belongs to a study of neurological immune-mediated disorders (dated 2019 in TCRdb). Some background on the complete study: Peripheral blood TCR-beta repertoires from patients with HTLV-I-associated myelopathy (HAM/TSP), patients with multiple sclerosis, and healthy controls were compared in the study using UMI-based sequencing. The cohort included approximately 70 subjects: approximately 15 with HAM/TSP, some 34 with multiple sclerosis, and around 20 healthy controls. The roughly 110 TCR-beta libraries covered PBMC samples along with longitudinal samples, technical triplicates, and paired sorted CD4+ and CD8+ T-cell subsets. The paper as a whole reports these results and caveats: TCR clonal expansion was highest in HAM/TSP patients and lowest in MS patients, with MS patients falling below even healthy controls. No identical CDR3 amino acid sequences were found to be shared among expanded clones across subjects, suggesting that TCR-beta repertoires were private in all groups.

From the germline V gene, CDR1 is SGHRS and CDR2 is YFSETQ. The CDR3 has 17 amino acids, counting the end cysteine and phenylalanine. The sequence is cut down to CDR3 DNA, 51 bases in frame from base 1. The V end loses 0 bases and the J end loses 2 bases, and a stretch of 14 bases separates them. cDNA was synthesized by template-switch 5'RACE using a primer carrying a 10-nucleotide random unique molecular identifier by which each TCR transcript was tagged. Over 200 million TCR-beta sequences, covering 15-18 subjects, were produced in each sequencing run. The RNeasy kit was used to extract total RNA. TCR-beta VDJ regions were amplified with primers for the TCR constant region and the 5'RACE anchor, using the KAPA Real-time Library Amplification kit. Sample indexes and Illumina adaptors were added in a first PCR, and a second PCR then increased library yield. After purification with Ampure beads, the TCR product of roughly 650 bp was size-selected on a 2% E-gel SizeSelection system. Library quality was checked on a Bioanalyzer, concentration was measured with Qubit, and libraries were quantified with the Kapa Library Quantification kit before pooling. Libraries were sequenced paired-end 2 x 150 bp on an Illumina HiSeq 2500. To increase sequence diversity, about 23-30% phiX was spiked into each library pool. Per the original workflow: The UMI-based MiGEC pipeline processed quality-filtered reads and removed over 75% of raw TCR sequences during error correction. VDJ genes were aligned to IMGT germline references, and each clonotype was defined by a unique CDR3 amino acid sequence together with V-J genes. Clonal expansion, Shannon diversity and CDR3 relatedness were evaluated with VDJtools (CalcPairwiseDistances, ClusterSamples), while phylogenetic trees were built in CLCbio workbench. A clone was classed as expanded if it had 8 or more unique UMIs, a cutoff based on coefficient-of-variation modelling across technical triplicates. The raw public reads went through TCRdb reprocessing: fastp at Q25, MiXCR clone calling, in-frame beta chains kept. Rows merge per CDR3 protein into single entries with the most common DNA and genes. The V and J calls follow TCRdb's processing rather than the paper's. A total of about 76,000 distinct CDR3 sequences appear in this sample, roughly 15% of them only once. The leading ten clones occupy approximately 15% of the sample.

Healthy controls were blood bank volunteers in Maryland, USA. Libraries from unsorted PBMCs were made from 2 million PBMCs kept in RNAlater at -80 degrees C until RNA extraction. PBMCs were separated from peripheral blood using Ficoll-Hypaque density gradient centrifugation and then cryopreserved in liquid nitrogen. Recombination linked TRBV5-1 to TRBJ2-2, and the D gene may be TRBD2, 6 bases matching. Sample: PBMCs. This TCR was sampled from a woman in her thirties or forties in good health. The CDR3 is CASSLGGASVNTGELFF. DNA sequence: TGCGCCAGCAGCTTGGGAGGGGCTAGCGTCAACACCGGGGAGCTGTTTTTT.